The 30 T cell receptor beta chains in this list originate from one sample, sequenced in a study of radiation and T cells in renal cell carcinoma (dated by TCRdb to 2018 to 2020). Reading the label with the study, this specimen's time point is: blood 4 weeks post-SBRT, at nephrectomy. The treatment or condition label on this specimen signifies: 15 Gy SBRT to primary tumor, nephrectomy 4 weeks later. Library creation used the immunoSEQ multiplex PCR assay. TCRdb retrieved this table from immuneACCESS and kept in-frame rearrangements only. Not all clones are present; in checked studies, unresolved V genes account for under half, and no reason is known for the remainder. This sample has about 150,000 clones in its table, and approximately 86% of those were observed once. The ten largest account for around 17% of the sample. Source: blood, taken from a patient whose treatment included radiotherapy and nephrectomy. The receptors shown here come from a woman aged 50 to 65 with renal cell carcinoma.

The chain links TRBV13 to TRBJ2-1; D remains unclear. V shed 7 bases and J shed 4 bases, with 14 bases lying between them. CDR1 PRHDT and CDR2 FYEKMQ come from the germline V gene (reference sequence). CDR3 length: 14 residues. CDR3 DNA: TGTGCCAGCACCTCCCAACGAGAGTACAATGAGCAGTTCTTC. This gives the protein CASTSQREYNEQFF.

V and J are TRBV5-6 and TRBJ2-3; 11 nucleotides line up with TRBD2. Germline V gene lookup returns CDR1 SGHDT and CDR2 YYEEEE. Trimming took 4 bases from V and 4 from J; bases not matched to a gene: 8. CDR3 size: 16 residues. As DNA, the CDR3 is TGTGCCAGCAGCCTTACTAGCGGGAGTAGTGCAGATACGCAGTATTTT. Its translation is CASSLTSGSSADTQYF.

The J gene is TRBJ2-7, the V gene TRBV7-2; 9 positions agree with TRBD2. The germline V gene encodes CDR1 SGHTA and CDR2 FQGNSA. CDR3 length equals 16 residues. The V and J ends lost 5 bases and 3 bases, in that order; junction bases with no gene match: 11. The CDR3 nucleotides are TGTGCCAGCAGCCGCTTTATAGCGGGAGCCGACTACGAGCAGTACTTC. It translates to CASSRFIAGADYEQYF.

This chain joins TRBV2 and TRBJ1-5; D is ambiguous. The V gene's germline CDR1 is SNHLY and CDR2 FYNNEI. Trimming stripped 8 bases from V and 2 bases from J, with 10 bases between. The CDR3 spans 13 residues. CDR3 loop: CASVANRNQPQHF. For the CDR3, the DNA is TGTGCCAGCGTCGCTAATCGCAATCAGCCCCAGCATTTT.

The chain couples TRBV4-3 to TRBJ2-1, with a weak D call TRBD2 (6 bases). Germline V gene lookup returns CDR1 LGHNA and CDR2 YSLEER. This CDR3 contains 14 residues. V dropped 4 bases and J dropped 3 bases, with 10 bases sitting between them. For the CDR3, the DNA is TGCGCCAGCAGCCCCCTCGGGAGCTACAATGAGCAGTTCTTC. It is translated as CASSPLGSYNEQFF.

In DNA form, the CDR3 reads TGTGCCAGCAAAGGTGGCGGCCATAATGAAAAACTGTTTTTT. Translation gives CASKGGGHNEKLFF. The genes are TRBV6-1 and TRBJ1-4; no clear D. Per germline, CDR1 MNHNS and CDR2 SASEGT. The CDR3 consists of 14 residues. Trimming shortened V by 7 bases and J by 4 bases, and 13 bases separated the two germline ends.

This clone has a single count. The J gene is TRBJ2-7, the V gene TRBV29-1; no clear D. The ends were cut back, 2 bases at V and 1 base at J, with 6 bases in the middle. Looked up from germline, CDR1 is SQVTM and CDR2 is ANQGSEA. This CDR3 spans 12 amino acids. CDR3 DNA sequence: TGCAGCGTTGAACTGGGGTCCTACGAGCAGTACTTC. Amino acid sequence: CSVELGSYEQYF.

This chain joins TRBV6-5 and TRBJ1-3, with D unresolved. Germline values: CDR1 MNHEY, CDR2 SVGAGI. V was pared by 6 bases and J by 4 bases, with 10 bases between. The CDR3 consists of 13 residues. CDR3 nucleotides: TGTGCCAGCAGCCGCGCGGAGGGAAACACCATATATTTT. It translates to CASSRAEGNTIYF.

The chain links TRBV6-6 to TRBJ1-1; perhaps TRBD1 as D (5 bases). Between the trimmed V and J ends, which lost 10 bases and 6 bases, there was a span of 12 bases. The CDR3 totals 11 residues. The germline V gene has CDR1 MNHNY and CDR2 SVGAGI (reference sequence). The CDR3, as DNA: TGTGCCACCTTGACAGTCGCTGAAGCTTTCTTT. This sequence encodes CATLTVAEAFF.

For the CDR3, the DNA is TGCGCCAGCAGTGATAACGTGGGGACTGAAGCTTTCTTT. Its protein is CASSDNVGTEAFF. The V call is TRBV10-1, the J call TRBJ1-1; no reliable D call. V was cut by 3 bases and J by 5 bases, with 10 bases left in between. CDR1 and CDR2 from the germline V gene are WNHNN and SYGVQD (reference sequence). This CDR3 spans 13 amino acids.

This chain connects TRBV4-3 to TRBJ1-4, with 7 positions matching TRBD1. This CDR3 comprises 16 residues. With 0 bases clipped from V and 5 bases from J, the junction kept 6 bases outside the gene matches. Germline CDR1 is LGHNA and CDR2 is YSLEER. CDR3 amino acids: CASSQDPRGRNEKLFF. The CDR3 DNA reads TGCGCCAGCAGCCAAGACCCGAGGGGGCGGAATGAAAAACTGTTTTTT.

The genes are TRBV4-3 and TRBJ2-7; D unclear. Germline assignment: CDR1 LGHNA and CDR2 YSLEER. The CDR3 length is 14 residues. V was clipped by 0 bases and J by 0 bases, with 6 bases between them. Written as DNA, the CDR3 is TGCGCCAGCAGCCAAGAGGCAGCCTCCTACGAGCAGTACTTC. Translation: CASSQEAASYEQYF.

This clone appeared a few times. The chain couples TRBV27 to TRBJ1-4; D is ambiguous. The CDR3 loop spans 12 amino acids. Germline V CDR1 and CDR2: MNHEY, SMNVEV (reference sequence). The V gene lost 3 bases and the J gene lost 5 bases, with 4 bases spanning the gap. The CDR3 DNA follows: TGTGCCAGCAGTTTCCTCAATGAAAAACTGTTTTTT. It encodes CASSFLNEKLFF. Combining the CDR3 with reference TRBV27 and TRBJ1-4 gives the whole variable domain EAQVTQNPRYLITVTGKKLTVTCSQNMNHEYMSWYRQDPGLGLRQIYYSMNVEVTDKGDVPEGYKVSRKEKRNFPLILESPSPNQTSLYFCASSFLNEKLFFGSGTQLSVL.

V gene TRBV28 combines with J gene TRBJ1-2, with no clear D. Germline assignment: CDR1 MDHEN and CDR2 SYDVKM. This CDR3 region has 13 residues. The V gene lost 7 bases and the J gene lost 0 bases, with 9 bases spanning the gap. The CDR3 sequence: CASNPGANYGYTF. The DNA for the CDR3 is TGTGCCAGCAATCCAGGCGCTAACTATGGCTACACCTTC.

The CDR3 loop is CASSTQGELDEQYF. The DNA for the CDR3 is TGTGCCAGTAGTACCCAGGGTGAACTCGACGAGCAGTACTTC. The V and J genes are TRBV19 and TRBJ2-7; TRBD1 might be the D (5 bases). The CDR3 has 14 residues. The germline V gene has CDR1 LNHDA and CDR2 SQIVND (reference sequence). V dropped 4 bases and J dropped 5 bases, with 15 bases sitting between them.

The chain is built from TRBV4-1 and TRBJ1-1; 10 bases line up with TRBD1. The CDR3 consists of 15 residues. V dropped 4 bases and J dropped 4; count of bases not matched to a gene: 6. The germline CDR1 and CDR2 sequences are MGHRA and YSYEKL. The CDR3 nucleotides read TGCGCCAGCAGCCGGGGGGGACAGGGGATCACTGAAGCTTTCTTT. Translated, it gives CASSRGGQGITEAFF.

This chain uses TRBV7-2 with TRBJ1-4, with 7 bases aligning to TRBD1. CDR1 SGHTA and CDR2 FQGNSA come from the germline V gene. Losses at the gene ends were 6 bases for V and 6 bases for J; bases not matched to a gene: 10. The CDR3 extends over 15 amino acids. Here the CDR3 DNA reads TGTGCCAGCAGAACCACAGGGGAGGTTGATGAAAAACTGTTTTTT. This gives the protein CASRTTGEVDEKLFF.

This clone was seen only once. The chain couples TRBV6-5 to TRBJ1-3, with TRBD1 as a possible D gene (5 bases). Germline-derived CDR1 and CDR2 are MNHEY and SVGAGI. Trimming took 0 bases from V and 9 from J, leaving 15 bases between them. There are 15 residues in the CDR3. The CDR3, as DNA: TGTGCCAGCAGTTACTCGGGACCCTCTACGGGCACCATATATTTT. Encoded protein: CASSYSGPSTGTIYF.

V is TRBV20-1 and J is TRBJ2-5; D is uncertain. The V gene's germline CDR1 is DFQATT and CDR2 SNEGSKA (reference sequence). The CDR3 sequence is 10 residues long. Trimming shortened V by 4 bases and J by 5 bases, and 5 bases separated the two germline ends. Here the CDR3 reads CSATRETQYF. In DNA, the CDR3 is TGCAGTGCTACACGGGAGACCCAGTACTTC.

V is TRBV28 and J is TRBJ1-1, with D possibly matching TRBD1 (6 bases). This CDR3 comprises 11 residues. Germline V gene sequence: CDR1 MDHEN, CDR2 SYDVKM. The V and J ends lost 10 bases and 1 base respectively, with 7 bases between them. CDR3 loop: CATTGNTEAFF. The CDR3, as DNA: TGTGCCACGACAGGGAACACTGAAGCTTTCTTT.

This chain connects TRBV5-6 to TRBJ2-5, with TRBD2 matching 8 bases. CDR1 and CDR2 from the germline V gene are SGHDT and YYEEEE. V dropped 1 base and J dropped 3; count of bases not matched to a gene: 5. CDR3 length: 15 amino acids. CDR3 bases: TGTGCCAGCAGCTTGTCCCCGGGAGGGGAAGAGACCCAGTACTTC. Protein: CASSLSPGGEETQYF.

The chain is built from TRBV5-1 and TRBJ1-6, with D perhaps TRBD1 (6 bases). Deletions cut 0 bases from V and 9 bases from J, with 13 bases between. The CDR3 contains 15 residues. CDR1 and CDR2 (germline): SGHRS, YFSETQ. In DNA, the CDR3 is TGCGCCAGCAGCTTGGGGCAGGGGTTAACTTCACCCCTCCACTTT. Its translation: CASSLGQGLTSPLHF.

The gene calls are TRBV7-9 and TRBJ2-7; possibly TRBD2 for D (6 bases). CDR1 is SEHNR, CDR2 FQNEAQ, per germline (reference sequence). V lost 5 bases, J lost 6 bases, and 17 bases lay in between. This CDR3 is built from 14 residues. Written as DNA, the CDR3 is TGTGCCAGCAGCCCGGGAGCAGGGCATCGCGAGCAGTACTTC. It is translated as CASSPGAGHREQYF.

The chain links TRBV2 to TRBJ2-5; TRBD1 matches 7 bases. The V and J ends lost 1 base and 5 bases, in that order; junction bases with no gene match: 4. Germline V gene data show CDR1 as SNHLY and CDR2 as FYNNEI. This CDR3 contains 14 residues. CDR3 DNA: TGTGCCAGCAGTGAAGTAGGCAGGGGGGAGACCCAGTACTTC. It encodes CASSEVGRGETQYF.

The chain has TRBV6-5 and TRBJ1-1, with D uncertain. The CDR3 runs to 14 residues. The ends were cut back, 0 bases at V and 9 bases at J, with 14 bases in the middle. Germline V gene lookup returns CDR1 MNHEY and CDR2 SVGAGI. The CDR3 DNA sequence: TGTGCCAGCAGTTACTCGATGGGGTTGGTTCAAGCTTTCTTT. Encoded protein: CASSYSMGLVQAFF.

The CDR3 nucleotides read TGTGCCAGCAGTTTTAGTTATCTGGGCAGGGGCACCGGGGAGCTGTTTTTT. Translating gives CASSFSYLGRGTGELFF. The chain employs TRBV27 and TRBJ2-2; tentative D call: TRBD1 (6 bases). Trimming removed 3 bases from V and 4 bases from J, with 18 bases in between. Looked up from germline, CDR1 is MNHEY and CDR2 is SMNVEV (reference sequence). CDR3 length: 17 residues.

This chain connects TRBV7-2 to TRBJ1-1; D possibly corresponds to TRBD1 (6 bases). CDR3 length: 14 amino acids. The ends were cut back, 1 base at V and 5 bases at J, with 11 bases in the middle. CDR1 and CDR2 (germline): SGHTA, FQGNSA. In DNA form, the CDR3 reads TGTGCCAGCAGCTTAGGAGGGGGGTGGACTGAAGCTTTCTTT. Protein product: CASSLGGGWTEAFF.

The V and J genes are TRBV6-5 and TRBJ1-2, with 9 bases lining up with TRBD1. From germline, CDR1 is MNHEY and CDR2 SVGAGI. CDR3 length: 15 amino acids. Trimming took 6 bases from V and 5 from J; bases not matched to a gene: 10. CDR3: CASRETTGTGYGYTF. CDR3 in DNA: TGTGCCAGCAGAGAAACTACCGGGACAGGGTATGGCTACACCTTC.

V gene TRBV4-1 combines with J gene TRBJ1-1; D gene ambiguous. The CDR3 sequence is 16 residues long. The germline CDR1 and CDR2 sequences are MGHRA and YSYEKL. Trimming cost V 0 bases and J 0 bases, with 11 bases left between them. CDR3: CASSQEKGSMNTEAFF. DNA for the CDR3: TGCGCCAGCAGCCAAGAAAAGGGTTCGATGAACACTGAAGCTTTCTTT.

V usage is TRBV15 and J usage is TRBJ2-2; D gene uncertain. CDR1 is LNHNV, CDR2 YYDKDF, per germline (reference sequence). The CDR3 is 15 amino acids. V lost 8 bases to trimming and J lost 0 bases, with 13 bases between them. The CDR3 region is CATSESSPNTGELFF. The CDR3 nucleotides are TGTGCCACCTCTGAATCGTCGCCGAACACCGGGGAGCTGTTTTTT. The whole variable domain, filled in from reference TRBV15 and TRBJ2-2, reads DAMVIQNPRYQVTQFGKPVTLSCSQTLNHNVMYWYQQKSSQAPKLLFHYYDKDFNNEADTPDNFQSRRPNTSFCFLDIRSPGLGDTAMYLCATSESSPNTGELFFGEGSRLTVL.